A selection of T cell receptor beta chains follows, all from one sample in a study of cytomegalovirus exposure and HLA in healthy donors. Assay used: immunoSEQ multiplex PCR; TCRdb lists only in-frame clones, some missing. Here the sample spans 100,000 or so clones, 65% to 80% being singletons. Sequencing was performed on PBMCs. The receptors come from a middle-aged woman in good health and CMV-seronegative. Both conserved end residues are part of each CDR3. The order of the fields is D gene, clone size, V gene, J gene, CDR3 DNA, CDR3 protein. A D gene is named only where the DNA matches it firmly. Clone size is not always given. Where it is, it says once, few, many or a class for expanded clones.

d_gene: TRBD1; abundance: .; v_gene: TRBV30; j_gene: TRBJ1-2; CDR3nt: TGTGCCTGGAGTGTACAGGGGATGGTTGGCTACACCTTC; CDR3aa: CAWSVQGMVGYTF
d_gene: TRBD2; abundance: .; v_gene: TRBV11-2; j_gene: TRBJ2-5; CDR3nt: TGTGCCAGCAGCCCCGGGACTAGCGGGGTCCAAGAGACCCAGTACTTC; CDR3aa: CASSPGTSGVQETQYF
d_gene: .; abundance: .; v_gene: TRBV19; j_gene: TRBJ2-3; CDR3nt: TGTGCCAGTAGTACAGAGGCGCAGGGAACCTCCGATACGCAGTATTTT; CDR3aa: CASSTEAQGTSDTQYF
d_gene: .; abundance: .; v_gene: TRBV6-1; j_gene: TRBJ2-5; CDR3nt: TGTGCCAGCAGCTTAGAAAAACAAGAGACCCAGTACTTC; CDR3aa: CASSLEKQETQYF
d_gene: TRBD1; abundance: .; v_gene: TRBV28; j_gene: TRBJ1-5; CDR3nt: TGTGCCAGCACCCTGACAGGGGGCTTGGATCAGCCCCAGCATTTT; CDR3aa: CASTLTGGLDQPQHF
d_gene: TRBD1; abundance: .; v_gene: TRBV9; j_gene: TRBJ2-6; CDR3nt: TGCGCCAGCAGCACAGGGGGCTCTGGGGCCAACGTCCTGACTTTC; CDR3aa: CASSTGGSGANVLTF
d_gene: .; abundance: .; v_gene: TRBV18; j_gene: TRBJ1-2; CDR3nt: TGTGCCAGCTCACCACCGACGGGGGGAACTGTCTATGGCTACACCTTC; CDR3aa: CASSPPTGGTVYGYTF
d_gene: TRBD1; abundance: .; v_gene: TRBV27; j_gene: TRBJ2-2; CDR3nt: TGTGCCAGCAGTTTTGACAGGGGAGCCGGGGAGCTGTTTTTT; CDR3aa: CASSFDRGAGELFF
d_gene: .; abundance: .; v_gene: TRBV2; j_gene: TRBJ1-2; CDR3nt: TGTGCCAGCAGTGGGACACGGACGGCGGGCTACACCTTC; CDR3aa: CASSGTRTAGYTF
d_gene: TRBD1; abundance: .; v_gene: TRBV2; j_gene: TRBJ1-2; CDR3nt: TGTGCCAGCAGGAGGACAGGGGGCAACTATGGCTACACCTTC; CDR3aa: CASRRTGGNYGYTF
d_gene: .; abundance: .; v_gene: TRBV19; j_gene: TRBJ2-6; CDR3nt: TGTGCCAGTAGTATCCCCGGGCGGGGCGGTCGCTCTGGGGCCAACGTCCTGACTTTC; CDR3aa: CASSIPGRGGRSGANVLTF
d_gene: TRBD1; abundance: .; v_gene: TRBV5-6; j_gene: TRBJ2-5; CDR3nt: TGTGCCAGCAGCCCCCAGGGACAGGAAAAAAAAGAGACCCAGTACTTC; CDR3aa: CASSPQGQEKKETQYF
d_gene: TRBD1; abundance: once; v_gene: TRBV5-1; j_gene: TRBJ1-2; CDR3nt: TGCGCCAGCAGCGAATGGACAGGGGGCTACACCTTC; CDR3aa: CASSEWTGGYTF
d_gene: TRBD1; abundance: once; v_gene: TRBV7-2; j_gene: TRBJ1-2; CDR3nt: TGTGCCAGCAGCTTGAGTCAGGGGGCTGGTGGCTACACCTTC; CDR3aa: CASSLSQGAGGYTF
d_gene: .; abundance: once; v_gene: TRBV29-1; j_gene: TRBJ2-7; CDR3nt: TGCAGCGTTGGTGGCAGGCTAGGGGGCTACGAGCAGTACTTC; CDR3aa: CSVGGRLGGYEQYF
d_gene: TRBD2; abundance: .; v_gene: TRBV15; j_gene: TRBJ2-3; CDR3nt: TGTGCCACCAGCAGAGATCTTAGCGGGGCGACAGATACGCAGTATTTT; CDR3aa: CATSRDLSGATDTQYF
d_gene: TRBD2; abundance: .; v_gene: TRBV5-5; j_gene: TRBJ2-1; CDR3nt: TGTGCCAGCAGCTTGCTTTGGACTAGCGGGACCAATGAGCAGTTCTTC; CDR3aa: CASSLLWTSGTNEQFF
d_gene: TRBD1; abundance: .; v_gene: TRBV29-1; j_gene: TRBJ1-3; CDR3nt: TGCAGCGTTGAAATAATAGGGGGCAGCTCTGGAAACACCATATATTTT; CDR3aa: CSVEIIGGSSGNTIYF
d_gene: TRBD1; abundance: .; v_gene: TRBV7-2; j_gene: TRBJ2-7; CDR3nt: TGTGCCAGCAGCTCGACCGGACAGGCCTCCTACGAGCAGTACTTC; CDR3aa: CASSSTGQASYEQYF
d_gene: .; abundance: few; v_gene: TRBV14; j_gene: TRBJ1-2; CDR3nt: TGTGCCAGCAGCCAGGGCCGACAGGACTATGGCTACACCTTC; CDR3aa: CASSQGRQDYGYTF
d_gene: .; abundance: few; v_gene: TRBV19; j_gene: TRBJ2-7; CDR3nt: TGTGCCAGTAGTAGACGACAACCCCCTCAAACCTACGAGCAGTACTTC; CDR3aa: CASSRRQPPQTYEQYF
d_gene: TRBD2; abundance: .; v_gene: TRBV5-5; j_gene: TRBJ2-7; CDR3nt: TGTGCCAGCAGCGAAGCCGGGACTACCGTCTACGAGCAGTACTTC; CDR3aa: CASSEAGTTVYEQYF
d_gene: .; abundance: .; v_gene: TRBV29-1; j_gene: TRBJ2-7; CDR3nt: TGCAGCGTTAGGTCCAGAGAGGGGGCCTACGAGCAGTACTTC; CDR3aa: CSVRSREGAYEQYF
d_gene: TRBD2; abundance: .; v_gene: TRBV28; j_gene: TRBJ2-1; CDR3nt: TGTGCCAACAGCTTATTTAGCGGGAGCGAAGGGTCCTACAATGAGCAGTTCTTC; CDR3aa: CANSLFSGSEGSYNEQFF
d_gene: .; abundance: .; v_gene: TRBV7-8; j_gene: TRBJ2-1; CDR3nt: TGTGCCAGCAGCTTAGCGCGGGAAAATGAGCAGTTCTTC; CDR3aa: CASSLARENEQFF
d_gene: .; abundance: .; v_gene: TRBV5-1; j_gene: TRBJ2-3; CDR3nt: TGTGCCAGCAGCCAATGGACAGCGGGCACAGATACGCAGTATTTT; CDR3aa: CASSQWTAGTDTQYF
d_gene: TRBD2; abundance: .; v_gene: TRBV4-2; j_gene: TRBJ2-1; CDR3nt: TGTGCCAGCAGCCAGCCGGGCGGGAGTACATACAATGAGCAGTTCTTC; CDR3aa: CASSQPGGSTYNEQFF
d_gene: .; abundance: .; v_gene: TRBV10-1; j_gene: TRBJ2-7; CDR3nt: TGCGCCAGCAGCCCTTACAGTAGCTACGAGCAGTACTTC; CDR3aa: CASSPYSSYEQYF
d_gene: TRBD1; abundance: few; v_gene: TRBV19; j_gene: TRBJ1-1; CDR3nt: TGTGCCAGTAGTAGGGGGACAGGTCTTTTCACTGAAGCTTTCTTT; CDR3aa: CASSRGTGLFTEAFF
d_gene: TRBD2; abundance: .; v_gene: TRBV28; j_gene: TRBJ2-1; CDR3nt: TGTGCCAGCAGTTGGACTAGCGGGAGCCACAATGAGCAGTTCTTC; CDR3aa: CASSWTSGSHNEQFF
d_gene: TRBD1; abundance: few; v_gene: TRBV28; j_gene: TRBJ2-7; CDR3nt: TGTGCCAGCAGTTTACCAGGGACAGGGGGGACCTACGAGCAGTACTTC; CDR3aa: CASSLPGTGGTYEQYF
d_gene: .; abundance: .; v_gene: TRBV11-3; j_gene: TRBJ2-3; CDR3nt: TGTGCCAGCAGCTTAGGACTAGTTGGAGATACGCAGTATTTT; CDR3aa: CASSLGLVGDTQYF
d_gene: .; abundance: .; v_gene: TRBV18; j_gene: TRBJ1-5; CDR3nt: TGTGCCAGCTCACCACAGACGGGTAGAAATCAGCCCCAGCATTTT; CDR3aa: CASSPQTGRNQPQHF
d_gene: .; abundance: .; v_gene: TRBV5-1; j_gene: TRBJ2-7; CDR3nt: TGCGCCAGCAGCTTCCAGGGGGGCTCCTACGAGCAGTACTTC; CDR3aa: CASSFQGGSYEQYF
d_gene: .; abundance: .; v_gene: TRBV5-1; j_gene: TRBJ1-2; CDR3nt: TGCGCCAGCAATTCAGGGAGGGGCTATGGCTACACCTTC; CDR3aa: CASNSGRGYGYTF
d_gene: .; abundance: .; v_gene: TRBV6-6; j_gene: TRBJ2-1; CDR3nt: TGTGCCAGCAGTTGGACAGAAAATGAGCAGTTCTTC; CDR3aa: CASSWTENEQFF
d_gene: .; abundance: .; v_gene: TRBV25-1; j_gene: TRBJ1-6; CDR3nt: TGTGCCAGCAGTGGGCTGACAGGTCGGGTCTCACCCCTCCACTTT; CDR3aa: CASSGLTGRVSPLHF
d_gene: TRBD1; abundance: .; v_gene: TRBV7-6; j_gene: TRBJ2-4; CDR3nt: TGTGCCAGCAGCTTCAGGACAGGGGGAATGGGGAACATTCAGTACTTC; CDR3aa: CASSFRTGGMGNIQYF
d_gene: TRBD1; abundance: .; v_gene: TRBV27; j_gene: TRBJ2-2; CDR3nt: TGTGCCAGCAGTTACCGGGACAGGGGGGCCGGGGAGCTGTTTTTT; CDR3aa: CASSYRDRGAGELFF
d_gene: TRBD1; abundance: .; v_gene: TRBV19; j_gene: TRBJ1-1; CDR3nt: TGTGCCAGTAGCAGGGGGCACGAAGACACTGAAGCTTTCTTT; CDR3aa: CASSRGHEDTEAFF
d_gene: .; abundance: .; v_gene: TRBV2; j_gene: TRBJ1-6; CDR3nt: TGTGCCAGCAGTGACAAGAGGGCCTATAATTCACCCCTCCACTTT; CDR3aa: CASSDKRAYNSPLHF
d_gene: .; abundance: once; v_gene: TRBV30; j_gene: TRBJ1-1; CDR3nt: TGTGCCTGGGGGGGACACCAGAGCGCTGAAGCTTTCTTT; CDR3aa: CAWGGHQSAEAFF
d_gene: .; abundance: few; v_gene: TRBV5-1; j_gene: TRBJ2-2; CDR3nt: TGCGCCAGCAGCGAGGGTCCGGATCGGGTCGGGGAGCTGTTTTTT; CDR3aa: CASSEGPDRVGELFF
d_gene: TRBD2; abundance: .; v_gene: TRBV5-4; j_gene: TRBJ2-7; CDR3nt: TGTGCCAGCAGCTCTTCCCGGGAGGGCGGCAACGAGCAGTACTTC; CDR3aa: CASSSSREGGNEQYF
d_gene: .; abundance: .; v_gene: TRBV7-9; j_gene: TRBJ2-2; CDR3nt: TGTGCCAGCAGCATAAAGCGGAACACCGGGGAGCTGTTTTTT; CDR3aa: CASSIKRNTGELFF
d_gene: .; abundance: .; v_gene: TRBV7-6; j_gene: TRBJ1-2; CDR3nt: TGTGCCAGCAGCCCCGACGGCGGTAACTATGGCTACACCTTC; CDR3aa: CASSPDGGNYGYTF
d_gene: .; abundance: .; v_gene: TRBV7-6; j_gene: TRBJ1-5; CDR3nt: TGTGCCAGCAGCTTAGTGGGCGGGAGCAATCAGCCCCAGCATTTT; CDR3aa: CASSLVGGSNQPQHF
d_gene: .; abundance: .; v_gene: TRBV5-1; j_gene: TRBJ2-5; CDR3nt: TGCGCCAGCAGCCTTTCTTACCAAGAGACCCAGTACTTC; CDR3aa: CASSLSYQETQYF
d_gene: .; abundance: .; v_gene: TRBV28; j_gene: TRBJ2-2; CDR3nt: TGTGCCAGCAGGGAACAGGGCCCCGGCACCGGGGAGCTGTTTTTT; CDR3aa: CASREQGPGTGELFF
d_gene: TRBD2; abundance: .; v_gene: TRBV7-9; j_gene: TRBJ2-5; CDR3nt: TGTGCCAGCAGCCGCGGGACTAGCGGGGACCCTACGTTGGAGACCCAGTACTTC; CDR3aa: CASSRGTSGDPTLETQYF
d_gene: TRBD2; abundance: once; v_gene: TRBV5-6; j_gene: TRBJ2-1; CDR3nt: TGTGCCAGCAGAGACCTGGGGCGGGGGAGCTCCTACAATGAGCAGTTCTTC; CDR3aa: CASRDLGRGSSYNEQFF
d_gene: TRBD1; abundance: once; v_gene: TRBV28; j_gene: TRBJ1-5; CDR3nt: TGTGCCAGCAATTACGGACAGGGGGTCGATCAGCCCCAGCATTTT; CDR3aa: CASNYGQGVDQPQHF
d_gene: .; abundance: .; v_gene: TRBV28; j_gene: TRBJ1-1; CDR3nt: TGTGCCAGCAGCACCCTCCCTCAGGGACAAAAGAACACTGAAGCTTTCTTT; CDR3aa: CASSTLPQGQKNTEAFF
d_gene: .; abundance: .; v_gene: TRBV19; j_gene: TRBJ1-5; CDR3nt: TGTGCCAGTAGTCTCCAGAGACAGGAGCAGCCCCAGCATTTT; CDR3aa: CASSLQRQEQPQHF
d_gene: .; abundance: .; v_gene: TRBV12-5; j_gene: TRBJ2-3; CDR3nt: TGTGCTAGTGGTTTGGACCTAACTTTAGATGATACGCAGTATTTT; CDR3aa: CASGLDLTLDDTQYF
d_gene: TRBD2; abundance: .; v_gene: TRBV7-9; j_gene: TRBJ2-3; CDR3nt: TGTGCCAGCAGCTCCCGCGGGGGGGTAGATACGCAGTATTTT; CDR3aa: CASSSRGGVDTQYF
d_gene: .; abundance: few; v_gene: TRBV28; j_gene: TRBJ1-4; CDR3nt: TGTGCCAGCAGCTCCCCCGGGTCCCCTTTTGAAAAACTGTTTTTT; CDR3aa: CASSSPGSPFEKLFF
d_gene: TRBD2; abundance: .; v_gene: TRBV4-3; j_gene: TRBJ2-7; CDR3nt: TGCGCCAGCAGCCAAGAACCGGGAGGGAACTACGAGCAGTACTTC; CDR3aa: CASSQEPGGNYEQYF
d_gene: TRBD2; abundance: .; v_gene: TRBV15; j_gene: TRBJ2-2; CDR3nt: TGTGCCACCAGCAGAGATCCGGGACTAGCGGGGGACAAGAACACCGGGGAGCTGTTTTTT; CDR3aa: CATSRDPGLAGDKNTGELFF